The 12 T cell receptor beta chains below all came from one sample that was sequenced in a study of T-cell memory formation after mild COVID-19 (dated by TCRdb to about 2021). Receptor libraries were prepared by 5' RACE. Reads for this sample came from an Illumina NovaSeq 6000. TCRdb reworked the public reads: Q25 trimming with fastp, MiXCR clone assembly, productive beta chains retained. Rows are unified per CDR3 protein, each entry keeping the most common DNA and genes. The sample records approximately 150,000 distinct CDR3 sequences, approximately 6% of which are singletons. In total, the top ten clones hold roughly 2.1% of the sample. The sequenced sample consisted of PBMCs or a T cell subset sorted from them (not recorded which). These receptors were obtained from an adult woman who had mild COVID-19 (a few samples of this study predate the infection). The sample titles of this study are shuffled in the database, so cell type and time point are left out; the donor was told from shared clones.

This clonotype was seen ten or more times. The chain has TRBV7-2 and TRBJ2-2; D is perhaps TRBD2 (6 bases). The germline CDR1 and CDR2 sequences are SGHTA and FQGNSA. The CDR3 sequence is 15 residues long. V gave up 3 bases and J gave up 2 bases, with 10 bases separating them. DNA of the CDR3: TGTGCCAGCAGCTTGAGGACTACCAACACCGGGGAGCTGTTTTTT. Translating gives CASSLRTTNTGELFF.

The CDR3 region has the DNA TGCAGTGCCGCCCTGCCAGGGTATGGCTACACCTTC. Amino acid sequence: CSAALPGYGYTF. The chain is built from TRBV20-1 and TRBJ1-2, with D possibly matching TRBD1 (5 bases). The germline CDR1 and CDR2 sequences are DFQATT and SNEGSKA (reference sequence). The V end was cut by 6 bases, the J end by 5 bases, with 13 bases between. The CDR3 totals 12 residues.

This sequence joins TRBV18 and TRBJ2-1; 7 bases are shared with TRBD2. There are 17 residues in the CDR3. Germline V gives CDR1 KGHSH, CDR2 LQKENI. Trimming at V came to 3 bases and at J to 2 bases, leaving 10 bases not matched to a gene. DNA of the CDR3: TGTGCCAGCTCACCGTGGCTAGCGGAACCCGCCTACAATGAGCAGTTCTTC. It codes for CASSPWLAEPAYNEQFF. The variable domain in full, with the rest retrieved from reference TRBV18 and TRBJ2-1, is NAGVMQNPRHLVRRRGQEARLRCSPMKGHSHVYWYRQLPEEGLKFMVYLQKENIIDESGMPKERFSAEFPKEGPSILRIQQVVRGDSAAYFCASSPWLAEPAYNEQFFGPGTRLTVL.

The rearrangement links TRBV5-1 to TRBJ1-4; the D is unclear. V lost 3 bases, J lost 3 bases, and 12 bases lay in between. Germline V gives CDR1 SGHRS, CDR2 YFSETQ. The CDR3 is 15 residues long. The CDR3 loop reads CASSWTAAANEKLFF. The CDR3 nucleotides read TGCGCCAGCAGCTGGACGGCGGCAGCTAATGAAAAACTGTTTTTT.

There are many counts of this clonotype. The chain employs TRBV29-1 and TRBJ2-5, with a weak D call TRBD2 (6 bases). The V end was cut by 7 bases, the J end by 5 bases, with 14 bases between. The CDR3 spans 12 residues. Germline-derived CDR1 and CDR2 are SQVTM and ANQGSEA. The CDR3 here is CSAEEGHETQYF. For the CDR3, the DNA is TGCAGCGCCGAGGAGGGGCACGAGACCCAGTACTTC.

This clonotype was picked up a small number of times. V gene TRBV19 combines with J gene TRBJ2-4; the D gene is possibly TRBD1 (5 bases). There are 13 residues in the CDR3. Germline CDR1 is LNHDA and CDR2 is SQIVND (reference sequence). V lost 4 bases and J lost 7, with 11 bases in between. The CDR3 bases are TGTGCCAGTAGTAACGGACAAGGGAACATTCAGTACTTC. It yields the protein CASSNGQGNIQYF.

The rearrangement joins TRBV21-1 to TRBJ2-6; the DNA was not compared with TRBD1, the D call given in the table. TRBV21-1 is listed as a pseudogene. The CDR3 sequence is 18 residues long. As DNA, the CDR3 is TGTGCCAGCAGCAAAGGACAGGGAGAGAGGTCTGGGGCCAACGTCCTGACTTTC. The encoded protein is CASSKGQGERSGANVLTF.

This clonotype was observed at least ten times. V and J are TRBV20-1 and TRBJ2-1; TRBD2 aligns across 10 bases. Trimming cost V 0 bases and J 9 bases; bases outside gene matches: 8. This CDR3 is 15 amino acids long. Germline CDR1 reads DFQATT; CDR2 reads SNEGSKA (reference sequence). The CDR3 DNA follows: TGCAGTGCTAGAGATTGGCTAGCGGGAGTGGGTGAGCAGTTCTTC. Protein product: CSARDWLAGVGEQFF.

This clonotype was recorded at least ten times. The chain is built from TRBV5-1 and TRBJ1-6; tentatively, D is TRBD1 (5 bases). Trimming took off 4 bases at V and 8 bases at J, with 13 bases between the two ends. Germline-derived CDR1 and CDR2 are SGHRS and YFSETQ. The CDR3 has 14 residues. For the CDR3, the DNA is TGCGCCAGCAGCCCGGGACGCCAGTATTCACCCCTCCACTTT. This encodes CASSPGRQYSPLHF.

In its sample, this clonotype was seen many times. The chain has TRBV25-1 and TRBJ2-7; D is uncertain. The CDR3 totals 14 residues. The V end lost 7 bases, the J end lost 1 base, and 14 bases lay between the germline ends. The germline gives CDR1 MGHDK, CDR2 SYGVNS. This CDR3 is CASTLGKGSYEQYF. The CDR3 DNA follows: TGTGCCAGCACCCTAGGGAAGGGTTCCTACGAGCAGTACTTC.

In its sample, this clonotype was seen a few times. This sequence joins TRBV4-2 and TRBJ2-3; D unclear. Deletions cut 6 bases from V and 1 base from J, with 8 bases between. CDR1 LGHNA and CDR2 YNFKEQ come from the germline V gene. CDR3 length: 13 residues. The CDR3 nucleotides are TGTGCCAGCAGTCACCAGGGCACAGATACGCAGTATTTT. Encoded protein: CASSHQGTDTQYF.

The chain couples TRBV10-3 to TRBJ1-2, with 10 bases identical to TRBD1. The CDR3 has 16 amino acids. Germline CDR1 and CDR2: ENHRY and SYGVKD. V trimming: 8 bases; J trimming: 2 bases; junction bases outside the gene matches: 11. CDR3 protein: CAIGLGTGEGNYGYTF. CDR3 DNA: TGTGCCATCGGACTCGGGACAGGGGAGGGGAACTATGGCTACACCTTC.